The present entry profiles one T cell receptor beta chain with its context. The antigen remains undetermined. The data were taken from a study of cytomegalovirus exposure and HLA in healthy donors. Points from the study as a whole: Sequencing depth across donors, presence/absence analyses assumed, was roughly uniform. In a later analysis, TCR beta V- and J-gene trimming showed a link to a missense DCLRE1C variant. Looking again later, the authors saw that most CMV-associated TCR beta chains seemed HLA-restricted. A few CMV-associated chains were confirmed in vitro to be specific for CMV antigens.

Both 60 Vbeta primers and 13 Jbeta primers went into the PCR. Sequenced by immunoSEQ multiplex PCR; TCRdb stores in-frame clones only, minus some. The sample carries roughly 100,000 clones, more than 60% recorded once. Per the germline V gene, CDR1 is LGHNA and CDR2 is YNFKEQ. There are 14 residues in the CDR3. Trimming took off 4 bases at V and 0 bases at J, with 6 bases between the two ends. The material sequenced was PBMCs. This chain connects TRBV4-2 to TRBJ1-4; D not certain. The receptor's source is a woman aged 45-60 years in good health and CMV-seropositive. The CDR3 region has the DNA TGTGCCAGCAGCCGAACAGCAACTAATGAAAAACTGTTTTTT. As protein: CASSRTATNEKLFF.